This T cell receptor beta chain was recovered during a study of cytomegalovirus exposure and HLA in healthy donors. Details on this clone: The antigen remains undetermined.

PCR primers comprised 60 Vbeta and 13 Jbeta primers. Generated by immunoSEQ multiplex PCR, the TCRdb table keeps only in-frame clones and is missing some. In the table there are about 160,000 clones, nearly 80% of which are singletons. General study points: The study recorded about 150 TCR beta chains that were cytomegalovirus-associated.

Germline values: CDR1 ENHRY, CDR2 SYGVKD. The CDR3 totals 13 residues. V dropped 2 bases and J dropped 4 bases, with 8 bases sitting between them. The receptor's source is a woman aged 45-65 years in good health and CMV-seropositive. Material: PBMCs. V is TRBV10-3 and J is TRBJ1-2, with D maybe TRBD1 (6 bases). The CDR3 loop is CAISERGGYGYTF. The CDR3 DNA is TGTGCCATCAGTGAGAGGGGGGGCTATGGCTACACCTTC.